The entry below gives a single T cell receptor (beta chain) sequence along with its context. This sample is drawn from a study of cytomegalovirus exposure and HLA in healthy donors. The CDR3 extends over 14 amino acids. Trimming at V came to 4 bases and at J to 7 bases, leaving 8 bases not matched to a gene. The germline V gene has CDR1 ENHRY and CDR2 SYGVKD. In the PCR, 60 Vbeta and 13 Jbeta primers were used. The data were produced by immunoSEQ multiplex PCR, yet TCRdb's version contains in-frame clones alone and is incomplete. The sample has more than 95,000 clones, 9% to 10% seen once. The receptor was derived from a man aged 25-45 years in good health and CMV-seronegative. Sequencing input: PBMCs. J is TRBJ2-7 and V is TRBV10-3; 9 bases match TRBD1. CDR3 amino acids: CAISAGTGIYEQYF. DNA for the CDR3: TGTGCCATCAGTGCCGGGACAGGGATTTATGAGCAGTACTTC.